A single sample gave rise to the 3 T cell receptor beta chains below, sequenced in a study of CD8 T cells in ankylosing spondylitis. Findings of the study overall: Among TCR beta sequences, a motif of under 10 highly homologous variants appeared characteristic of ankylosing spondylitis blood.

In TCRdb, the 5' RACE reads were re-called with MiXCR into one record per CDR3 protein. The sample records about 500,000 distinct CDR3 sequences, roughly 12% being singletons. Which antigens these TCRs recognize remains unknown. The sample consisted of blood, either unsorted or a sorted T cell fraction (not recorded which). All receptors come from a male donor with ankylosing spondylitis.

This clonotype was seen a few times. J is TRBJ1-2 and V is TRBV5-1; 9 nucleotides align to TRBD1. Germline CDR1 and CDR2: SGHRS and YFSETQ. The junction had 6 bases not matched to a gene; V was cut back by 0 bases and J by 12 bases. The CDR3 contains 13 residues. The CDR3 bases are TGCGCCAGCAGCTTGGAGGGGACAGGGAACCACACCTTC. Its translation is CASSLEGTGNHTF.

This chain connects TRBV12-3 or TRBV12-4 to TRBJ2-2; 12 bases line up with TRBD2. V shed 7 bases and J 5 bases; nucleotides not matched to a gene: 5. The CDR3 length is 15 residues. The CDR3 DNA is TGTGCCAGCAACCTAGCGGGAGGGAGAACCGGGGAGCTGTTTTTT. Encoded protein: CASNLAGGRTGELFF.

This clonotype was seen only a few times. The chain uses TRBV20-1 and TRBJ1-4, with D perhaps matching TRBD1 (6 bases). Trimming removed 8 bases from V and 6 bases from J, with 13 bases in between. Per the germline V gene, CDR1 is DFQATT and CDR2 is SNEGSKA (reference sequence). The CDR3 runs 12 residues. CDR3 in amino acids: CSPGGLDEKLFF. In DNA form, the CDR3 reads TGCAGTCCGGGGGGCTTGGATGAAAAACTGTTTTTT.